This T cell receptor (beta chain) was documented in a study of blood T cell repertoires in COVID-19. Study-wide background: Sites across the United States, Italy and Spain contributed samples from acute and convalescent COVID-19. PBMCs, B-cell-depleted T cells, or T cells were the source of the cDNA or gDNA that made up the material.

Trimming took off 5 bases at V and 1 base at J, with 9 bases between the two ends. Germline V lookup: CDR1 SEHNR, CDR2 FQNEAQ (reference sequence). The length of the CDR3 is 13 residues. Under the authors' procedure: Counts of nucleated cells, estimated from reference gene primer amplification, were obtained. Using immunoSEQ multiplex PCR, the repertoire was profiled, and TCRdb retains in-frame clones only, with some absent. That table furnishes V, J and clone size, whereas the DNA furnished D and trimming. The sample records more than 30,000 clones, roughly 84% being singletons. This chain links TRBV7-9 with TRBJ2-7; possibly TRBD2 for D (6 bases). The receptor was isolated from a man in his 60s with active COVID-19. Material for sequencing was peripheral blood. CDR3 nucleotide sequence: TGTGCCAGCAGCCCCGGGACTTCCTACGAGCAGTACTTC. Translation: CASSPGTSYEQYF.